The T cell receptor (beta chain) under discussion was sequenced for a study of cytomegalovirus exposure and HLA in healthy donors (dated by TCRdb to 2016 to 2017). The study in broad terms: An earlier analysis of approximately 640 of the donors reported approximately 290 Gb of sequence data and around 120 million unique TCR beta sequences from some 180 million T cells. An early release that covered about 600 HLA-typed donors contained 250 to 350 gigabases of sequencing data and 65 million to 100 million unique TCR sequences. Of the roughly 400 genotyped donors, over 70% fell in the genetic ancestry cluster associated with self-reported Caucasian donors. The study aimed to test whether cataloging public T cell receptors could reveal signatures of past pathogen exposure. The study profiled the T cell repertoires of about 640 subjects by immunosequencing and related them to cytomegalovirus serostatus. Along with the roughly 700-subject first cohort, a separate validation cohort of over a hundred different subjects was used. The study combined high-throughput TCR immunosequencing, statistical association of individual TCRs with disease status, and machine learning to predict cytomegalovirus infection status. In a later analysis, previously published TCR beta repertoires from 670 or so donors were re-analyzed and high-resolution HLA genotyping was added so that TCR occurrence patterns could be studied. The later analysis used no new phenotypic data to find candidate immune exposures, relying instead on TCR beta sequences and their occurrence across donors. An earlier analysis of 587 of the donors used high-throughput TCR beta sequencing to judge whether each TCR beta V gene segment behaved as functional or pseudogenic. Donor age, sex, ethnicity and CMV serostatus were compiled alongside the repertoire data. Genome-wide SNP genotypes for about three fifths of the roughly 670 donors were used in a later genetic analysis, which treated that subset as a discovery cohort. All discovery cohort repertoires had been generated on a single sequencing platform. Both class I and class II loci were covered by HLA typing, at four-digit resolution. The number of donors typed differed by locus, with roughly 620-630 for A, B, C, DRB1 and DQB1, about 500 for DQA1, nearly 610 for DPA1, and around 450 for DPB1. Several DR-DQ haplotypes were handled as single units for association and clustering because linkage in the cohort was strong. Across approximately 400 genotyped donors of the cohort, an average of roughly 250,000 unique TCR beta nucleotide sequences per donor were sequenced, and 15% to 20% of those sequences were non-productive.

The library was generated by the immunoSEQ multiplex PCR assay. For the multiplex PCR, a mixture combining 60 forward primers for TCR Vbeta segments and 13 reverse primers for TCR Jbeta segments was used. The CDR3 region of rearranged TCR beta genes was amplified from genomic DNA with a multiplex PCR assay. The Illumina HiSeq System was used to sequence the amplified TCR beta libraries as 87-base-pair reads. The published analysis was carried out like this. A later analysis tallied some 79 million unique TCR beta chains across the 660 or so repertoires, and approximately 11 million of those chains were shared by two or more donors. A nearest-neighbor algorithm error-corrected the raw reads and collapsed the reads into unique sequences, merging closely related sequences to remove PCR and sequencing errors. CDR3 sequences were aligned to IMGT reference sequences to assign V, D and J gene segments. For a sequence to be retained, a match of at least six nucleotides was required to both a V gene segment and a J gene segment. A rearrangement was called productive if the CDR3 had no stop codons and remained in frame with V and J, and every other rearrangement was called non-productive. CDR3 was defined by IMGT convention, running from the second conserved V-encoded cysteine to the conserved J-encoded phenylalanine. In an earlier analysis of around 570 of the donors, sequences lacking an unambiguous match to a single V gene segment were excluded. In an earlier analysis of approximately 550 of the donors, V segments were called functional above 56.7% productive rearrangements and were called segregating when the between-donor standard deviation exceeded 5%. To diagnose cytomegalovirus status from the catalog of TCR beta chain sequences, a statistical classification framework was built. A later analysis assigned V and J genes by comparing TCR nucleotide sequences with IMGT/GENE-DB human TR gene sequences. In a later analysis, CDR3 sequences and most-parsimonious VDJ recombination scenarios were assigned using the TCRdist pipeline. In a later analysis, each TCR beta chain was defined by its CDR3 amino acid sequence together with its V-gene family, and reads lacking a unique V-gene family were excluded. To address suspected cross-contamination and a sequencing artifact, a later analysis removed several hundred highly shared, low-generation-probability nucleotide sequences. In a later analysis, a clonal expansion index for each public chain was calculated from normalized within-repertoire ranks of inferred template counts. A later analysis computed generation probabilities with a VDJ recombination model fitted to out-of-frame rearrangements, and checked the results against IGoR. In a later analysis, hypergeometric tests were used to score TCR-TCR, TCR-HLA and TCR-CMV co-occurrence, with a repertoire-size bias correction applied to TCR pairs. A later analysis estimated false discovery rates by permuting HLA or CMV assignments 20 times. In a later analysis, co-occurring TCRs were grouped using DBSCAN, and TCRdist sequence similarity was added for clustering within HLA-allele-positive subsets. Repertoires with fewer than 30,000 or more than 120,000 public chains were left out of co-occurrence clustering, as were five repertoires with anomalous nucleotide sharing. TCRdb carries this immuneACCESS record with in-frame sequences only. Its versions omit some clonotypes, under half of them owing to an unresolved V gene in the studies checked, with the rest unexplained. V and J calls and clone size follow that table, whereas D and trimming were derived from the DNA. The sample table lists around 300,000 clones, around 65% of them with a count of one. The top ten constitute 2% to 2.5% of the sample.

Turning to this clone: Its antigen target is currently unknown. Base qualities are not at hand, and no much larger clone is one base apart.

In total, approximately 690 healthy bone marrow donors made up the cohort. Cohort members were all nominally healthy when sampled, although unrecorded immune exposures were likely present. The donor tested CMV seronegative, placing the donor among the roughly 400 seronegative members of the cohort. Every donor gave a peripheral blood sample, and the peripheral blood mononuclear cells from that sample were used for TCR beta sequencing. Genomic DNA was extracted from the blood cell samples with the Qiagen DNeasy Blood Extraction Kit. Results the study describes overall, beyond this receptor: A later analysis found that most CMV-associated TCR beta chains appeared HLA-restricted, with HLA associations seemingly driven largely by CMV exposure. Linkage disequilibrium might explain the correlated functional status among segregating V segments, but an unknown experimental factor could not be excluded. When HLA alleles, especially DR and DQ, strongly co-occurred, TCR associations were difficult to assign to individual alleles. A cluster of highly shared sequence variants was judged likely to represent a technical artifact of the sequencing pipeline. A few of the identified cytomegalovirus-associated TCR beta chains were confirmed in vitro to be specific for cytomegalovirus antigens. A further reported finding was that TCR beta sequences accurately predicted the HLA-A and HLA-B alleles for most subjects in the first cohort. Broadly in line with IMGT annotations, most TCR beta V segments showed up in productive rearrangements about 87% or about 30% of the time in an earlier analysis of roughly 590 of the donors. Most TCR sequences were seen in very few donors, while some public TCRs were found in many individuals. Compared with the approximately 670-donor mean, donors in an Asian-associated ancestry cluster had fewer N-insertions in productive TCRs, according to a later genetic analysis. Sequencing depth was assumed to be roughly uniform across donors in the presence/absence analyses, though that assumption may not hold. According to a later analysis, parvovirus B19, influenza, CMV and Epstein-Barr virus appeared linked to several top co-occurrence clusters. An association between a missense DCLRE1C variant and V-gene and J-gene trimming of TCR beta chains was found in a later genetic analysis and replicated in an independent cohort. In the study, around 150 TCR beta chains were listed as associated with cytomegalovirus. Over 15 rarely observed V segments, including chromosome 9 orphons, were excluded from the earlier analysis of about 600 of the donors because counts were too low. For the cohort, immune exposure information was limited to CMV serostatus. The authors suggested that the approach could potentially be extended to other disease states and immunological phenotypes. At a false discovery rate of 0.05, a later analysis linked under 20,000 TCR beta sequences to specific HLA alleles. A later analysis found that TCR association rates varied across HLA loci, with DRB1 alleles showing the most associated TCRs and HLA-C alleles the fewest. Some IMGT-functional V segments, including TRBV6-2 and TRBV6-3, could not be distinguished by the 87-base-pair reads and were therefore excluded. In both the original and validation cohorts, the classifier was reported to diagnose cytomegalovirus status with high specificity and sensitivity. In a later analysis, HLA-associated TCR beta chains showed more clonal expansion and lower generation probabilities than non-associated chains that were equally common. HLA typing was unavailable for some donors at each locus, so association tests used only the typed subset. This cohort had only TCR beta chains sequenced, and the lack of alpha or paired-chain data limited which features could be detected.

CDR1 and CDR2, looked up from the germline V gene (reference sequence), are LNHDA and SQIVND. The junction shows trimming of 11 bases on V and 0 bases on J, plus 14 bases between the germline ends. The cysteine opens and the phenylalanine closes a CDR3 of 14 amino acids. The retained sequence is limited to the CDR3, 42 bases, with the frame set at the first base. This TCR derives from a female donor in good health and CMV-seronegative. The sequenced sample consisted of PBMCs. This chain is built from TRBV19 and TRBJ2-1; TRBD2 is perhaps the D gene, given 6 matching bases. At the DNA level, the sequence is TGTGCCGCGAAAGTAGCGGTCTCCTACAATGAGCAGTTCTTC. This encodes CAAKVAVSYNEQFF.